The rows below give T cell receptor beta chains drawn from one sample of a study of control samples from healthy donors and cancer patients. Using immunoSEQ multiplex PCR, the repertoire was profiled, and TCRdb retains in-frame clones only, with some absent. The sample has fewer than 200,000 clones, around 87% seen once. The material sequenced was blood. Source of these receptors: a woman aged 45-65 years in good health. Each CDR3 is given with its conserved first and last residue. A D gene is named only where the DNA matches it firmly. Only part of the rows carry a size: once, few, many, or a class if the clone is expanded.

CDR3: CASSQDLMGPGANVLTF
DNA: TGTGCCAGCAGCCAAGACCTGATGGGTCCTGGGGCCAACGTCCTGACTTTC
D: -
J: TRBJ2-6
V: TRBV4-2
length: 17
size: -

CDR3: CASSRSGRLNEQFF
DNA: TGTGCCAGCAGTAGGAGCGGGAGGCTTAATGAGCAGTTCTTC
D: TRBD2
J: TRBJ2-1
V: TRBV6-5
length: 14
size: once

CDR3: CASSSRQGAKEKLFF
DNA: TGTGCCAGCAGTTCACGACAGGGGGCCAAAGAAAAACTGTTTTTT
D: TRBD1
J: TRBJ1-4
V: TRBV7-8
length: 15
size: -

CDR3: CASSQEIKGSSYNEQFF
DNA: TGCGCCAGCAGCCAAGAAATAAAAGGTAGTTCCTACAATGAGCAGTTCTTC
D: -
J: TRBJ2-1
V: TRBV4-3
length: 17
size: -

CDR3: CASSQSGAGELFF
DNA: TGCGCCAGCAGCCAAAGCGGGGCCGGGGAGCTGTTTTTT
D: TRBD2
J: TRBJ2-2
V: TRBV4-3
length: 13
size: -

CDR3: CASSLSRDPVEAFF
DNA: TGTGCCAGCAGTTTATCCAGAGACCCTGTTGAAGCTTTCTTT
D: -
J: TRBJ1-1
V: TRBV28
length: 14
size: -

CDR3: CASSLSFIAGELFF
DNA: TGTGCCAGCAGTTTATCTTTTATCGCCGGGGAGCTGTTTTTT
D: -
J: TRBJ2-2
V: TRBV27
length: 14
size: -

CDR3: CASSQEGQVPGPQHF
DNA: TGTGCCAGCAGTCAGGAGGGCCAGGTTCCAGGGCCCCAGCATTTT
D: -
J: TRBJ1-5
V: TRBV2
length: 15
size: -

CDR3: CASRQLGTGGYEQYF
DNA: TGTGCCAGCAGGCAACTAGGGACAGGGGGGTACGAGCAGTACTTC
D: TRBD1
J: TRBJ2-7
V: TRBV27
length: 15
size: -

CDR3: CASSKRQGGYTF
DNA: TGTGCCAGCAGCAAACGACAGGGCGGCTACACCTTC
D: TRBD1
J: TRBJ1-2
V: TRBV7-2
length: 12
size: -

CDR3: CASSLGGAGPQHF
DNA: TGTGCCAGCAGCTTAGGGGGGGCCGGGCCCCAGCATTTT
D: -
J: TRBJ1-5
V: TRBV7-8
length: 13
size: -

CDR3: CASSYSGSGSQPQHF
DNA: TGTGCCAGCAGTTACTCCGGGTCAGGCAGTCAGCCCCAGCATTTT
D: -
J: TRBJ1-5
V: TRBV6-5
length: 15
size: -

CDR3: CASSLGTGTGTLGGEQFF
DNA: TGTGCCAGCAGCTTAGGGACCGGGACAGGGACTCTTGGGGGTGAGCAGTTCTTC
D: TRBD1
J: TRBJ2-1
V: TRBV7-6
length: 18
size: -

CDR3: CASSPSGPGTLDTQYF
DNA: TGTGCCAGCAGCCCTTCAGGGCCCGGGACTCTCGATACGCAGTATTTT
D: -
J: TRBJ2-3
V: TRBV9
length: 16
size: once

CDR3: CASGAGETQYF
DNA: TGTGCCAGCGGGGCGGGAGAGACCCAGTACTTC
D: -
J: TRBJ2-5
V: TRBV7-3
length: 11
size: -

CDR3: CAWKDRVDGYTF
DNA: TGTGCCTGGAAGGACAGGGTGGATGGCTACACCTTC
D: TRBD1
J: TRBJ1-2
V: TRBV30
length: 12
size: -

CDR3: CASSLLASTGELFF
DNA: TGTGCCAGCAGCTTGTTGGCTTCCACCGGGGAGCTGTTTTTT
D: -
J: TRBJ2-2
V: TRBV5-5
length: 14
size: -

CDR3: CASSLAERTEAFF
DNA: TGTGCCAGCAGTTTGGCGGAACGGACTGAAGCTTTCTTT
D: -
J: TRBJ1-1
V: TRBV6-2/TRBV6-3
length: 13
size: -

CDR3: CASSRSGSANNEQFF
DNA: TGCGCCAGCAGCCGGAGCGGCTCTGCGAACAATGAGCAGTTCTTC
D: -
J: TRBJ2-1
V: TRBV5-1
length: 15
size: -

CDR3: CASSSGGRNTQYF
DNA: TGTGCCAGCAGCTCCGGAGGCCGAAATACGCAGTATTTT
D: -
J: TRBJ2-3
V: TRBV7-9
length: 13
size: -

CDR3: CASSRTSGGADTQYF
DNA: TGCGCCAGCAGCCGAACTAGCGGGGGAGCCGATACGCAGTATTTT
D: TRBD2
J: TRBJ2-3
V: TRBV4-3
length: 15
size: -

CDR3: CASSQIYISAGPGVETQYF
DNA: TGTGCCAGCAGCCAAATCTATATTTCGGCGGGTCCAGGGGTAGAGACCCAGTACTTC
D: -
J: TRBJ2-5
V: TRBV3-1/TRBV3-2
length: 19
size: -

CDR3: CASSVGIGKETQYF
DNA: TGTGCCAGCAGCGTAGGGATAGGGAAAGAGACCCAGTACTTC
D: -
J: TRBJ2-5
V: TRBV9
length: 14
size: -

CDR3: CASSPLAGGRADTQYF
DNA: TGTGCCAGCAGCCCACTAGCGGGTGGCCGTGCAGATACGCAGTATTTT
D: TRBD2
J: TRBJ2-3
V: TRBV13
length: 16
size: -

CDR3: CASSLGGTSGGARETQYF
DNA: TGTGCCAGCAGTTTAGGTGGGACTAGCGGGGGGGCCCGGGAGACCCAGTACTTC
D: TRBD2
J: TRBJ2-5
V: TRBV28
length: 18
size: -

CDR3: CASNYGGGSDEQYF
DNA: TGTGCCAGTAATTACGGAGGGGGTTCGGACGAGCAGTACTTC
D: -
J: TRBJ2-7
V: TRBV9
length: 14
size: -

CDR3: CASREGTGPYNEQFF
DNA: TGTGCCAGTAGGGAGGGGACGGGTCCCTACAATGAGCAGTTCTTC
D: -
J: TRBJ2-1
V: TRBV19
length: 15
size: -

CDR3: CASSRGGYTF
DNA: TGTGCCAGCAGCAGAGGTGGCTACACCTTC
D: -
J: TRBJ1-2
V: TRBV21-1
length: 10
size: -

CDR3: CATSGGAEEKLFF
DNA: TGTGCCACCAGTGGAGGGGCTGAAGAAAAACTGTTTTTT
D: -
J: TRBJ1-4
V: TRBV24-1
length: 13
size: -

CDR3: CSITRQGGREKLFF
DNA: TGCAGCATCACGAGACAGGGAGGGCGTGAAAAACTGTTTTTT
D: TRBD1
J: TRBJ1-4
V: TRBV29-1
length: 14
size: -

CDR3: CASSLVSGSVQYF
DNA: TGTGCCAGCAGCTTAGTATCCGGTAGCGTGCAGTACTTC
D: -
J: TRBJ2-7
V: TRBV11-2
length: 13
size: -

CDR3: CSVEQGGDQPQHF
DNA: TGCAGCGTTGAGCAGGGGGGCGATCAGCCCCAGCATTTT
D: TRBD1
J: TRBJ1-5
V: TRBV29-1
length: 13
size: -

CDR3: CASSQEWKLFF
DNA: TGCGCCAGCAGCCAAGAGTGGAAACTGTTTTTT
D: -
J: TRBJ1-4
V: TRBV4-1
length: 11
size: once

CDR3: CASSPKGQANTGELFF
DNA: TGTGCCAGCAGCCCGAAGGGACAGGCGAACACCGGGGAGCTGTTTTTT
D: TRBD1
J: TRBJ2-2
V: TRBV5-4
length: 16
size: -

CDR3: CASSDRPLSYEQYF
DNA: TGTGCCAGCAGTGACAGACCACTCTCCTACGAGCAGTACTTC
D: -
J: TRBJ2-7
V: TRBV27
length: 14
size: -

CDR3: CASSLGIHRVSNSPLHF
DNA: TGCGCCAGCAGCTTGGGAATACACAGGGTTTCCAATTCACCCCTCCACTTT
D: -
J: TRBJ1-6
V: TRBV5-1
length: 17
size: -

CDR3: CATSRAGGQGAEKLFF
DNA: TGTGCCACCAGCAGAGCCGGGGGACAGGGGGCTGAAAAACTGTTTTTT
D: TRBD1
J: TRBJ1-4
V: TRBV15
length: 16
size: -

CDR3: CAWSSDRGYYGYTF
DNA: TGTGCCTGGAGTTCCGACAGGGGTTATTATGGCTACACCTTC
D: TRBD1
J: TRBJ1-2
V: TRBV30
length: 14
size: -

CDR3: CASSLGGTYEQYF
DNA: TGTGCCAGCAGTTTGGGCGGAACCTACGAGCAGTACTTC
D: -
J: TRBJ2-7
V: TRBV12-3/TRBV12-4
length: 13
size: once

CDR3: CASSALQGLYEQYF
DNA: TGTGCCAGCAGCGCCCTACAGGGGTTGTACGAGCAGTACTTC
D: TRBD1
J: TRBJ2-7
V: TRBV11-2
length: 14
size: -

CDR3: CASARGLGETQYF
DNA: TGTGCCAGCGCGAGGGGGCTTGGAGAGACCCAGTACTTC
D: TRBD1
J: TRBJ2-5
V: TRBV7-2
length: 13
size: -

CDR3: CASSNGRNTIYF
DNA: TGTGCCAGCAGCAACGGTCGAAACACCATATATTTT
D: -
J: TRBJ1-3
V: TRBV7-8
length: 12
size: -

CDR3: CASSYSISSLGDEQYF
DNA: TGTGCCAGCAGTTACTCGATTTCGTCCCTTGGGGACGAGCAGTACTTC
D: -
J: TRBJ2-7
V: TRBV6-5
length: 16
size: -

CDR3: CSVTGKLEETQYF
DNA: TGCAGCGTTACAGGGAAACTTGAAGAGACCCAGTACTTC
D: -
J: TRBJ2-5
V: TRBV29-1
length: 13
size: -

CDR3: CAFARTQVAKNIQYF
DNA: TGTGCCTTCGCAAGGACGCAGGTGGCCAAAAACATTCAGTACTTC
D: -
J: TRBJ2-4
V: TRBV2
length: 15
size: -

CDR3: CASRAAREGSPLHF
DNA: TGTGCCAGCAGGGCGGCCCGAGAGGGTTCACCCCTCCACTTT
D: -
J: TRBJ1-6
V: TRBV6-5
length: 14
size: -

CDR3: CASASGNYNEQFF
DNA: TGTGCCAGCGCTAGCGGGAATTACAATGAGCAGTTCTTC
D: TRBD2
J: TRBJ2-1
V: TRBV9
length: 13
size: -

CDR3: CASGLGRSNNEQFF
DNA: TGTGCTAGTGGTTTGGGGAGGTCCAACAATGAGCAGTTCTTC
D: -
J: TRBJ2-1
V: TRBV12-5
length: 14
size: -

CDR3: CAQHDSAVEQFF
DNA: TGTGCCCAGCATGATTCAGCGGTTGAGCAGTTCTTC
D: -
J: TRBJ2-1
V: TRBV7-9
length: 12
size: -

CDR3: CAWSPRGRGPNQPQHF
DNA: TGTGCCTGGAGCCCCCGGGGCAGGGGGCCCAATCAGCCCCAGCATTTT
D: TRBD1
J: TRBJ1-5
V: TRBV30
length: 16
size: -

CDR3: CASSIRQVTPEKLFF
DNA: TGTGCCAGCAGTATCCGACAGGTGACTCCTGAAAAACTGTTTTTT
D: -
J: TRBJ1-4
V: TRBV6-5
length: 15
size: -

CDR3: CASSPGQGAWYGYTF
DNA: TGTGCCAGCAGTCCCGGACAGGGGGCTTGGTATGGCTACACCTTC
D: TRBD1
J: TRBJ1-2
V: TRBV6-2/TRBV6-3
length: 15
size: -

CDR3: CASSLGAGGGTDTQYF
DNA: TGTGCCAGCAGCTTAGGGGCGGGGGGGGGCACAGATACGCAGTATTTT
D: TRBD2
J: TRBJ2-3
V: TRBV7-3
length: 16
size: once

CDR3: CSVVTEASF
DNA: TGCAGCGTTGTCACTGAAGCTTCCTTT
D: -
J: TRBJ1-1
V: TRBV29-1
length: 9
size: -

CDR3: CASSESKGQSTEAFF
DNA: TGCGCCAGCAGTGAGTCAAAGGGACAGAGCACTGAAGCTTTCTTT
D: TRBD1
J: TRBJ1-1
V: TRBV10-1
length: 15
size: -

CDR3: CASTRLGRNEKLFF
DNA: TGTGCCAGCACCCGTTTGGGTCGTAATGAAAAACTGTTTTTT
D: -
J: TRBJ1-4
V: TRBV7-2
length: 14
size: -